This record looks at one T cell receptor (beta chain) sequence and its context. This specimen comes from a study of CD8 T cells in Susac syndrome. The TEMRA cells underwent FACS enrichment, while the CD8+ and CD4+ T cells underwent negative isolation. V lost 0 bases and J lost 2, with 8 bases in between. Germline CDR1 and CDR2: SQVTM and ANQGSEA. The CDR3 covers 13 residues. Reverse transcription used roughly 0.45 to 1 ug RNA and random hexamers. TCRdb fed the immunoSEQ multiplex PCR reads into MiXCR, producing one record per CDR3 protein. Of 70,000 or so distinct CDR3 sequences in the sample, around 96% were seen once.

The source of this sequence is a human donor with multiple sclerosis. The chain carries TRBV29-1 and TRBJ2-7; D uncertain. Material for sequencing was CD8+ T cells from PBMCs. CDR3 DNA: TGCAGCGTTGAAGACGAAAGACCCTACGAGCAGTACTTC. Its protein product is CSVEDERPYEQYF.